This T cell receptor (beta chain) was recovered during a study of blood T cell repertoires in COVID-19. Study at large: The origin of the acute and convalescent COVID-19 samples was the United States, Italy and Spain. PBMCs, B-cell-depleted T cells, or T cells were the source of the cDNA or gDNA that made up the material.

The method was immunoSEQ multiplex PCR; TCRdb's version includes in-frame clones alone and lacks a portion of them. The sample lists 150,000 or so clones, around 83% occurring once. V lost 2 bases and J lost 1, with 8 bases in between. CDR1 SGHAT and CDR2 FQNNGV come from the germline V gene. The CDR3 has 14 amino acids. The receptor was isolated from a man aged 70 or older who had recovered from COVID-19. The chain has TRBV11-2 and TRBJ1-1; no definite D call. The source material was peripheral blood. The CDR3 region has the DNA TGTGCCAGCAGCTTAAGCGCCTCGAACACTGAAGCTTTCTTT. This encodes CASSLSASNTEAFF.